This T cell receptor (beta chain) appears in the sequencing data of a study of T cell responses to AZD1222 COVID-19 vaccine. Here immunoSEQ multiplex PCR was the method, and the copy in TCRdb shows in-frame clones only, minus some. The sample has some 200,000 clones; roughly 88% are singletons. With 2 bases removed from V and 0 bases from J, the gap between germline ends came to 14 bases. The germline V gene has CDR1 LGHNA and CDR2 YSLEER. The CDR3 consists of 18 residues. Study-level findings and limits: Within unmutated variant regions lay the reported targets of nearly half of spike-specific TCRs. White British people made up most donors, females outnumbered males, and clonal diversity was possibly underestimated. Researchers report vaccine-associated CD4 TCRs spanning spike, with dominance at 160-218 and 743-854. Baseline seropositivity characterized only six AZD1222 recipients.

About this clone: Its matching antigen is unknown.

V and J are TRBV4-3 and TRBJ1-6, with D hard to call. The sequencing here drew on peripheral blood, taken on day 0 of AZD1222 vaccination. The sequence came from an adult in good health. The CDR3 loop reads CASSQSVWSSSYNSPLHF. The CDR3 DNA reads as TGCGCCAGCAGCCAATCGGTATGGTCGAGCTCCTATAATTCACCCCTCCACTTT.